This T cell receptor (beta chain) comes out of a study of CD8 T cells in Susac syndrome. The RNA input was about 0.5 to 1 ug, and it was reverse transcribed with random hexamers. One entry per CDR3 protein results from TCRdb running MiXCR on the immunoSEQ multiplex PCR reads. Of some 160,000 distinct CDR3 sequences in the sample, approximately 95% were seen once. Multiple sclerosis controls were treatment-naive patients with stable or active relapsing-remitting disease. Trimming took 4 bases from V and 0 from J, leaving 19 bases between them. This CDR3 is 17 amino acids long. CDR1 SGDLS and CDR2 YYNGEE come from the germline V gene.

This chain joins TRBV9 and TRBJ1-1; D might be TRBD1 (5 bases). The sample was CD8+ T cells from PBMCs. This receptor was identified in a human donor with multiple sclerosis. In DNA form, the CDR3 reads TGTGCCAGCAGCTTGACCCCTCGACAGAGCATGAACACTGAAGCTTTCTTT. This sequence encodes CASSLTPRQSMNTEAFF.